The 19 T cell receptor beta chains below come from one sample, sequenced in a study of cytomegalovirus exposure and HLA in healthy donors. Amplification used 60 Vbeta primers and 13 Jbeta primers. The table came from immunoSEQ multiplex PCR; TCRdb's copy has only in-frame clones and leaves some out. The sample records 100,000 to 150,000 clones, 80% being singletons. What was sequenced was PBMCs. All receptors derive from a man under 40 in good health and CMV-seronegative.

About this clone itself: At one end the junction does not follow the germline gene, possibly because of a read error. Other nucleotide sequences from this sample produce the same CDR3. In nucleotides, the CDR3 is TGTGCCACCAGCAGACCTATTAATCCGGGACAGGGGGTTGGCACTGAAGCCTTCTTT. It specifies CATSRPINPGQGVGTEAFF. The V call is TRBV15, the J call TRBJ1-1; 11 bases map to TRBD1. The CDR3 totals 19 residues. From germline, CDR1 is LNHNV and CDR2 YYDKDF (reference sequence).

The J gene is TRBJ2-7, the V gene TRBV10-3; possibly TRBD1 for D (6 bases). V was shortened by 4 bases and J by 3 bases, with 10 bases between the two germline ends. Per the germline V gene, CDR1 is ENHRY and CDR2 is SYGVKD. The CDR3 is 13 amino acids. CDR3 region: CAISVGRGYEQYF. For the CDR3, the DNA is TGTGCCATCAGTGTGGGCAGGGGCTACGAGCAGTACTTC.

This clone was seen only a few times. This chain uses TRBV27 with TRBJ1-1; D perhaps matches TRBD1 (6 bases). Germline V gene lookup returns CDR1 MNHEY and CDR2 SMNVEV (reference sequence). CDR3 size: 15 residues. With 4 bases removed from V and 2 bases from J, the gap between germline ends came to 14 bases. CDR3 nucleotides: TGTGCCAGCAGTTCGATAGGACAGTTTAACACTGAAGCTTTCTTT. Protein product: CASSSIGQFNTEAFF.

J is TRBJ2-5 and V is TRBV5-6; the D gene is possibly TRBD2 (5 bases). Trimming removed 0 bases at V and 7 bases at J, with 7 bases between. The length of the CDR3 is 12 residues. Germline V gives CDR1 SGHDT, CDR2 YYEEEE. CDR3 bases: TGTGCCAGCAGCTTGGGCCGGGGGACCCAGTACTTC. As protein: CASSLGRGTQYF.

The chain has TRBV5-1 and TRBJ2-7; D possibly corresponds to TRBD2 (5 bases). Germline CDR1 reads SGHRS; CDR2 reads YFSETQ. V was pared by 1 base and J by 4 bases, with 15 bases between. The CDR3 is 15 residues long. CDR3 coding DNA: TGCGCCAGCAGCTTGATTGGGAATTCGGGGTACGAGCAGTACTTC. Translated, it gives CASSLIGNSGYEQYF.

The chain links TRBV29-1 to TRBJ1-1; perhaps TRBD1 as D (5 bases). The CDR3 extends over 11 amino acids. Trimming left V 7 bases short and J 7 bases short, with 13 bases between. Germline V CDR1 and CDR2: SQVTM, ANQGSEA. The CDR3 reads CSARRQIEAFF. In nucleotides, the CDR3 is TGCAGCGCGAGACGACAGATTGAAGCTTTCTTT.

The rearrangement joins TRBV13 to TRBJ1-1, with no clear D. The length of the CDR3 is 14 residues. V dropped 5 bases and J dropped 3 bases, with 13 bases sitting between them. Germline assignment: CDR1 PRHDT and CDR2 FYEKMQ (reference sequence). The CDR3 nucleotides are TGTGCCAGCAGCCTAAGGGAGTACTACACTGAAGCTTTCTTT. Amino acid sequence: CASSLREYYTEAFF.

The J gene is TRBJ1-1, the V gene TRBV28; no reliable D call. The CDR3 extends over 14 amino acids. Germline assignment: CDR1 MDHEN and CDR2 SYDVKM. Trimming left V 5 bases short and J 1 base short, with 11 bases between. CDR3 region: CASSKQHRNTEAFF. CDR3 nucleotide sequence: TGTGCCAGCAGTAAACAACACCGGAACACTGAAGCTTTCTTT.

This clone was seen a handful of times. The chain couples TRBV7-9 to TRBJ1-3; D gene unclear. Trimming left V 1 base short and J 0 bases short, with 10 bases between. The CDR3 consists of 16 residues. The V gene's germline CDR1 is SEHNR and CDR2 FQNEAQ (reference sequence). This chain's CDR3 is CASSLDARSSGNTIYF. DNA for the CDR3: TGTGCCAGCAGCTTAGACGCCCGCAGCTCTGGAAACACCATATATTTT. Drawing the rest from reference TRBV7-9 and TRBJ1-3, the complete variable domain is DTGVSQNPRHKITKRGQNVTFRCDPISEHNRLYWYRQTLGQGPEFLTYFQNEAQLEKSRLLSDRFSAERPKGSFSTLEIQRTEQGDSAMYLCASSLDARSSGNTIYFGEGSWLTVV.

The chain has TRBV29-1 and TRBJ2-7; D may be TRBD2 (5 bases). The CDR3 is made up of 13 amino acids. V lost 5 bases and J 3 bases, leaving 14 bases between the germline ends. In germline, CDR1 is SQVTM, CDR2 ANQGSEA. For the CDR3, the DNA is TGCAGCGTTCGCTTTCCCGGGGTCTACGAGCAGTACTTC. It specifies CSVRFPGVYEQYF.

This clone was picked up one time. The gene calls are TRBV2 and TRBJ1-2; 8 bases are a match to TRBD1. The V gene end was trimmed by 6 bases and the J gene end by 5 bases; junction bases not matched to a gene: 5. The CDR3 has 13 residues. From germline, CDR1 is SNHLY and CDR2 FYNNEI. CDR3 region: CASRAGGAYGYTF. CDR3 DNA sequence: TGTGCCAGCAGGGCAGGGGGCGCGTATGGCTACACCTTC.

The J gene is TRBJ1-4, the V gene TRBV19, with 7 bases that match TRBD1. The CDR3 extends over 14 amino acids. With 6 bases clipped from V and 7 bases from J, the junction kept 8 bases outside the gene matches. Germline-derived CDR1 and CDR2 are LNHDA and SQIVND (reference sequence). As DNA, the CDR3 is TGTGCCAGTAGACTTGACAGGGCGGGTGAAAAACTGTTTTTT. Protein sequence: CASRLDRAGEKLFF.

The chain uses TRBV5-4 and TRBJ2-7, with D possibly matching TRBD2 (5 bases). The V end was cut by 3 bases, the J end by 3 bases, with 25 bases between. Germline CDR1 reads SGHNT; CDR2 reads YYREEE (reference sequence). This CDR3 spans 18 amino acids. The chain's CDR3 is CASSSGLLGSQSFYEQYF. The CDR3 DNA reads TGTGCCAGCAGCTCGGGGTTATTGGGCAGCCAATCCTTCTACGAGCAGTACTTC. The entire variable domain, with the rest obtained from reference TRBV5-4 and TRBJ2-7, is as follows: ETGVTQSPTHLIKTRGQQVTLRCSSQSGHNTVSWYQQALGQGPQFIFQYYREEENGRGNFPPRFSGLQFPNYSSELNVNALELDDSALYLCASSSGLLGSQSFYEQYFGPGTRLTVT.

Written as DNA, the CDR3 is TGTGCCATCAGTGAGGGAAAAGGGGTCAAAGCTTTCTTT. Its protein is CAISEGKGVKAFF. The gene calls are TRBV10-3 and TRBJ1-1; a weak D match, TRBD1 (5 bases). The V gene's germline CDR1 is ENHRY and CDR2 SYGVKD. Trimming left V 2 bases short and J 9 bases short, with 13 bases between. CDR3 length equals 13 residues.

The chain is built from TRBV6-6 and TRBJ1-1; no clear D gene. Between the trimmed V and J ends, which lost 2 bases and 5 bases, there was a span of 9 bases. The CDR3 spans 13 residues. The germline V gene has CDR1 MNHNY and CDR2 SVGAGI (reference sequence). The DNA for the CDR3 is TGTGCCAGCAGTTACCGTTCCGAGACTGAAGCTTTCTTT. Residues: CASSYRSETEAFF.

This sequence joins TRBV28 and TRBJ1-2; 8 bases line up with TRBD1. V dropped 7 bases and J dropped 8; count of bases not matched to a gene: 9. CDR3 length: 13 amino acids. Germline values: CDR1 MDHEN, CDR2 SYDVKM. The CDR3 is CASTPAYRGGYTF. The CDR3 nucleotides read TGTGCCAGCACCCCAGCCTACAGGGGGGGCTACACCTTC.

The rearrangement links TRBV4-2 to TRBJ2-7, with a tentative D call TRBD2 (5 bases). The V gene lost 0 bases and the J gene lost 2 bases, with 11 bases spanning the gap. CDR1 and CDR2 from the germline V gene are LGHNA and YNFKEQ. The CDR3 is made up of 15 amino acids. In DNA, the CDR3 is TGTGCCAGCAGCCAAGATGGAGGCACCACCTACGAGCAGTACTTC. This sequence encodes CASSQDGGTTYEQYF.

The chain uses TRBV7-6 and TRBJ2-7; a weak D match, TRBD1 (6 bases). The CDR3 spans 12 residues. V was trimmed by 4 bases and J by 6 bases, leaving 10 bases between them. Germline-derived CDR1 and CDR2 are SGHVS and FNYEAQ. The CDR3: CASSSQGLEQYF. In DNA, the CDR3 is TGTGCCAGCAGCTCACAGGGTCTCGAGCAGTACTTC. Full variable domain (outside the CDR3, taken from reference TRBV7-6 and TRBJ2-7): GAGVSQSPRYKVTKRGQDVALRCDPISGHVSLYWYRQALGQGPEFLTYFNYEAQQDKSGLPNDRFSAERPEGSISTLTIQRTEQRDSAMYRCASSSQGLEQYFGPGTRLTVT.

This chain joins TRBV29-1 and TRBJ1-5; possibly TRBD1 for D (6 bases). Deletions cut 5 bases from V and 4 bases from J, with 9 bases between. Germline loops: CDR1 SQVTM, CDR2 ANQGSEA. CDR3 length: 12 residues. The CDR3 protein is CSVLTGNQPQHF. CDR3 sequence (DNA): TGCAGCGTTCTAACAGGGAATCAGCCCCAGCATTTT.